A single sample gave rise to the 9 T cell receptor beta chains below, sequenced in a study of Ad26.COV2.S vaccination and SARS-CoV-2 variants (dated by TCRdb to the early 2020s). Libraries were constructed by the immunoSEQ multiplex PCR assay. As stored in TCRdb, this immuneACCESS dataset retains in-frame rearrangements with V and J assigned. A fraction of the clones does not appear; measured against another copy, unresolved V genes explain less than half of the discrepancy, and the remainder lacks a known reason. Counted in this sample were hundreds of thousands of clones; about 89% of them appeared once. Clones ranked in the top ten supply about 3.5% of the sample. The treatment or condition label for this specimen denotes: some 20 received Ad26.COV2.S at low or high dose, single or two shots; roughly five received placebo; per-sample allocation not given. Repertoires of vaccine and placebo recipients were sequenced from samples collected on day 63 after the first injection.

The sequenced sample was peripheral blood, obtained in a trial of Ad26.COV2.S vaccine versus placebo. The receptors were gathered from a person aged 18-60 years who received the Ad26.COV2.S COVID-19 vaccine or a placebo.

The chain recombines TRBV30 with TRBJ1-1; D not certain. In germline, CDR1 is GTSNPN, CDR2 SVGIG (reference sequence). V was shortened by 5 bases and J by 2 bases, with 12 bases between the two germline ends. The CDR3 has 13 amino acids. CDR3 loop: CAWVQRRNTEAFF. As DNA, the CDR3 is TGTGCCTGGGTACAAAGGAGAAACACTGAAGCTTTCTTT.

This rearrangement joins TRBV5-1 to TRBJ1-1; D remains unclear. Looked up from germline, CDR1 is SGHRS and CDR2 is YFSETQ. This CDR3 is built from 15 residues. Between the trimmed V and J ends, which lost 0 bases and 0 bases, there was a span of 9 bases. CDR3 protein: CASSLGRVMNTEAFF. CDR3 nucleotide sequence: TGCGCCAGCAGCTTGGGGCGGGTCATGAACACTGAAGCTTTCTTT.

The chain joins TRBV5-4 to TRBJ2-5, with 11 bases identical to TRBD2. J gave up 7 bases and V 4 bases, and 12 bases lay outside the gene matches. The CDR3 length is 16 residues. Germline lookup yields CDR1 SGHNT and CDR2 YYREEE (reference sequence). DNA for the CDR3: TGTGCCAGCAGCCAGTTAGCGGGAGGGTCTGGTCCGACCCAGTACTTC. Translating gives CASSQLAGGSGPTQYF.

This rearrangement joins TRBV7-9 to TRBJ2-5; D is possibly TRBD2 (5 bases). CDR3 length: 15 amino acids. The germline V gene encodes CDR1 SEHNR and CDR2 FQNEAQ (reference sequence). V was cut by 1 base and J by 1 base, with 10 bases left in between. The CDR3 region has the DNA TGTGCCAGCAGCTTAGGTAGCGCCCCCCAAGAGACCCAGTACTTC. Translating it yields CASSLGSAPQETQYF.

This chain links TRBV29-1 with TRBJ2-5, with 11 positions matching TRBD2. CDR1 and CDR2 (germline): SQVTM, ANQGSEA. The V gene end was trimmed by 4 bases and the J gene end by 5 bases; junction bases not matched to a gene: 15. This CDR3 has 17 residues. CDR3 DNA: TGCAGCGTTGGGGGGATGACCGGGACTAGCGGAGGGGAGACCCAGTACTTC. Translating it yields CSVGGMTGTSGGETQYF.

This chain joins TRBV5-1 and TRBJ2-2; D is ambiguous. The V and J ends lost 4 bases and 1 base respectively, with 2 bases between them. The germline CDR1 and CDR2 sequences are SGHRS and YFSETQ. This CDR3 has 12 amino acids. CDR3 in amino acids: CASSENTGELFF. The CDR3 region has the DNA TGCGCCAGCAGCGAGAACACCGGGGAGCTGTTTTTT.

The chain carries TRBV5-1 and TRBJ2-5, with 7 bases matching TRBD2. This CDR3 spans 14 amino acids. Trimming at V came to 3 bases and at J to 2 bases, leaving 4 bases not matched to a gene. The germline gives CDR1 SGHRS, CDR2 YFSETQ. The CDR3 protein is CASSSSAGQETQYF. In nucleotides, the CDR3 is TGCGCCAGCAGCTCCTCAGCGGGGCAAGAGACCCAGTACTTC.

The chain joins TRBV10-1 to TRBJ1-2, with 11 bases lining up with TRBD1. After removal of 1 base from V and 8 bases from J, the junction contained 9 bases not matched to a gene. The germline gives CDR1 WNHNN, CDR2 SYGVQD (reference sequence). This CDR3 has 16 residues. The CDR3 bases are TGCGCCAGCAGTGAGTATCGCGGGACAGGGGGTAAGGGCTACACCTTC. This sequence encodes CASSEYRGTGGKGYTF.

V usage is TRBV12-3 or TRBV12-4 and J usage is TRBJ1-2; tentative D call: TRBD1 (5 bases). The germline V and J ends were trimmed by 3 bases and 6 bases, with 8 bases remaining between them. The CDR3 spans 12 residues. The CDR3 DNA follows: TGTGCCAGCAGTTTTTCAGGGCATGGCTACACCTTC. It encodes CASSFSGHGYTF.